The 9 T cell receptor beta chains below come from one sample, sequenced in a study of blood T cells in healthy people across ages (dated by TCRdb to 2014 to 2015). Receptor amplification or capture employed 5' RACE. Sequencing instrument: Illumina HiSeq 2500. A second PCR of roughly 7 to 12 cycles was performed with a sample-barcoded 5' primer and a J-beta primer mix. Clones were called with MiXCR by TCRdb after fastp trimmed the public reads at Q25, and only in-frame beta chains were retained. Records with the same CDR3 protein are collapsed into one entry carrying the most frequent genes and DNA. Recorded for this sample are approximately 810,000 distinct CDR3 sequences; around 36% of them occurred a single time. The ten top clones hold 10% to 15% of the sample. Material: blood. The receptors originated from a man aged 18-30 years in good health.

In regard to this clonotype: A read error may explain this, as a much larger clone is one base away. The rearrangement links TRBV10-3 to TRBJ2-7; TRBD1 might be the D (5 bases). Germline CDR1 ENHRY, CDR2 SYGVKD. The CDR3 has 14 residues. V was pared by 5 bases and J by 0 bases, with 11 bases between. In DNA, the CDR3 is TGTGCCATCAGTTCTAGGACAATCTCCTACGAGCAGTACTTC. Its protein product is CAISSRTISYEQYF.

This clonotype was counted at least ten times. J is TRBJ2-1 and V is TRBV12-3 or TRBV12-4, with 7 bases lining up with TRBD1. Losses at the gene ends were 1 base for V and 2 bases for J; bases not matched to a gene: 2. The CDR3 covers 15 residues. The CDR3 DNA reads as TGTGCCAGCAGTTTAGAGGGGGCTCCCTACAATGAGCAGTTCTTC. It translates to CASSLEGAPYNEQFF.

The V and J genes are TRBV12-3 or TRBV12-4 and TRBJ1-2, with no clear D. The CDR3 is made up of 13 amino acids. Trimming took off 5 bases at V and 7 bases at J, with 14 bases between the two ends. The CDR3 loop is CASSNPGVGGYTF. The CDR3 DNA reads TGTGCCAGCAGTAACCCGGGCGTCGGTGGCTACACCTTC.

This clonotype was observed a handful of times. J is TRBJ2-1 and V is TRBV4-1; D remains ambiguous. The CDR3 is made up of 13 amino acids. The ends were cut back, 5 bases at V and 0 bases at J, with 5 bases in the middle. Germline CDR1 reads MGHRA; CDR2 reads YSYEKL. The CDR3 here is CASSGFSYNEQFF. In DNA, the CDR3 is TGCGCCAGCAGCGGCTTCTCCTACAATGAGCAGTTCTTC.

This clonotype was counted at least ten times. This sequence joins TRBV20-1 and TRBJ2-1; D is perhaps TRBD1 (7 bases). The CDR3 runs to 15 residues. Germline V gene data show CDR1 as DFQATT and CDR2 as SNEGSKA (reference sequence). The V end was cut by 1 base, the J end by 3 bases, with 13 bases between. The CDR3: CSARGGTALYNEQFF. CDR3 DNA: TGCAGTGCTAGAGGCGGGACAGCCCTCTACAATGAGCAGTTCTTC.

This clonotype was detected many times. DNA for the CDR3: TGTGCCAGCAATCCCAGGGGGGATACGCAGTATTTT. Translating gives CASNPRGDTQYF. The chain links TRBV7-2 to TRBJ2-3; TRBD1 agrees at 7 bases. This CDR3 spans 12 amino acids. The V gene's germline CDR1 is SGHTA and CDR2 FQGNSA. Trimming at V came to 7 bases and at J to 6 bases, leaving 4 bases not matched to a gene.

This clonotype was counted a single time. As the CDR3 is not closed by the conserved phenylalanine or tryptophan, this likely results from a read error. The genes are TRBV7-2 and TRBJ2-7, with unresolved D. CDR3 length: 13 residues. Germline lookup yields CDR1 SGHTA and CDR2 FQGNSA. The germline V and J ends were trimmed by 3 bases and 3 bases, with 9 bases remaining between them. The CDR3: CASSLTLNYEQYL. CDR3 nucleotide sequence: TGTGCCAGCAGCTTGACTCTAAACTACGAGCAGTACCTC.

This clonotype has more than one count but fewer than ten. The V call is TRBV7-9, the J call TRBJ2-1, with D perhaps matching TRBD2 (5 bases). The assigned J gene may be wrong: the sequence end matches TRBJ2-7 better. The germline V gene has CDR1 SEHNR and CDR2 FQNEAQ (reference sequence). There are 15 residues in the CDR3. CDR3: CASSPSASSYNEQYF. CDR3 sequence (DNA): TGTGCCAGCAGCCCCTCTGCTAGCTCGTACAATGAGCAGTACTTC.

The rearrangement links TRBV12-3 or TRBV12-4 to TRBJ2-2, with D tentatively TRBD1 or TRBD2 (5 bases each). Deletions cut 7 bases from V and 6 bases from J, with 18 bases between. The CDR3 consists of 15 residues. The CDR3 protein is CASTRFWGSSGELFF. The CDR3 coding sequence is TGTGCCAGCACCCGCTTTTGGGGGTCGTCCGGGGAGCTGTTTTTT.